Reported below is one T cell receptor beta chain. It lacks a known antigen. The record has no base qualities; no much larger clone is one base away. The data originate from a study of Graves' ophthalmopathy and Graves' hyperthyroidism (dated by TCRdb to 2017 to 2018). About the study as a whole: Peripheral blood was collected at initial diagnosis, prior to any treatment. The study used signatures of the TCR beta repertoire to tell Graves' ophthalmopathy apart from Graves' hyperthyroidism and to predict which patients would progress to ophthalmopathy. In total, 135 blood samples were TCR-sequenced: approximately 40 ophthalmopathy, roughly 80 hyperthyroidism and around 17 hyperthyroidism-to-ophthalmopathy patients. A discovery set of 90 to 100 patients (around 45 ophthalmopathy, 55 to 65 stable hyperthyroidism) was enrolled to explore V-J signatures distinguishing ophthalmopathy from hyperthyroidism. The independent validation cohort included under 20 hyperthyroidism patients plus 17 patients who later progressed from hyperthyroidism to ophthalmopathy. In roughly six hyperthyroidism patients, the T-cell repertoire of thyroid tissue was compared with the T-cell repertoire of blood. Following sampling, methimazole starting at 30 mg daily was administered to hyperthyroidism patients, and high-dose intravenous methylprednisolone was administered to ophthalmopathy patients. The 100 or so discovery patients were divided at random into training and test sets in a 7:3 ratio.

For repertoire sequencing, the TCR beta CDR3 regions were amplified from RNA transcripts. HTBI primers and the Qiagen OneStep RT-PCR kit were used in a first-round RT-PCR, which was followed by a second-round multiplex PCR, size selection and purification. Sequencing of the libraries was carried out on an Illumina HiSeq2000 in paired-end mode with 100 bp reads. Processing in the source paper ran as follows. SOAPnuke was used for read processing, and reads with adapters, uncalled bases, a mean Phred below 15, or no exact constant-primer or identifier match were discarded. COPE v1.2.5 was used to merge high-quality paired reads. Each unique nucleotide sequence was defined as a clonotype, and clonotypes were aligned to IMGT TRB V, D and J references with MiTCR v1.1. The analysis was limited to V-J combinations with a frequency above 0.0001, which together covered 98% to 99.2% of repertoires. A TCR clonal expansion and chaos score per V-J combination was defined as the ratio of F50 clonal expansion to chaos observed in the TCRdist matrix. Welch's t-statistics and random forest were used to reduce the features to 10 to 15 V-J combinations, which were then used as input to a naive Bayes classifier. The Morisita-Horn index was used to measure how similar the thyroid and blood repertoires were. TCRdb reanalyzed the raw reads on its own, using fastp at Q25 for trimming and MiXCR for clone calling, and kept in-frame beta chains. CDR3 protein sequences are deduplicated, and each keeps its most common genes and DNA. TCRdb, rather than the study authors, made the V and J calls. In this sample the table shows approximately 480,000 distinct CDR3 sequences, 13% to 15% of which occur a single time. The ten largest clones represent 9.5% to 10% of the sample.

Overall study results and their limits: Among expanded thyroid clonotypes with frequency above 0.001, most also showed up in blood, which suggests that blood repertoires may reflect the thyroid immune response. The 13-signature model separated ophthalmopathy from stable hyperthyroidism with 85% to 90% sensitivity and less than 83% specificity in cross-validation, and 80%/75% in the test set. No statistical method was used to predetermine the sample size, and group allocation was not hidden from the investigators. In validation, the model predicted ophthalmopathy progression with about 70% sensitivity and 72.22% specificity; about a dozen predicted patients were CT-confirmed with GO in a median of about 6.1 months.

The ophthalmopathy patients had moderately to severely active disease, with a Clinical Activity Score of 3 or higher, a NOSPECS grade of 4 or higher, and a disease duration of less than 3 months. Patients with other autoimmune diseases, uncontrolled infections, pregnancy or lactation were excluded from the study. Diagnosis was based on clinical symptoms, serum thyroxine, TRAb, thyroid ultrasound and orbital computed tomography. Using Ficoll-Paque density gradient centrifugation, PBMCs were isolated from over 8.5 ml of fresh peripheral blood. Total RNA was extracted with Trizol reagent and quality-checked on an Agilent 2100 Bioanalyzer. The V end gives up 2 bases and the J end 5 bases, leaving 13 bases in the junction not matched to a gene. From its cysteine to its phenylalanine, the CDR3 spans 17 amino acids. The kept DNA is CDR3 alone, 51 bases in frame from the first base. CDR1 and CDR2, looked up from the germline V gene, are SGHAT and FQNNGV.

The sequenced material came from blood. The receptor chain draws on TRBV11-2 and TRBJ2-5; 8 bases in the junction line up with TRBD2. This receptor was obtained from a woman aged 25 to 39 with Graves' ophthalmopathy. Donor details come from another sample of the same person, matched by shared clones. The CDR3 in this case is CASSLWGGGSRPETQYF. The base sequence is TGTGCCAGCAGCTTATGGGGCGGGGGGTCCCGTCCCGAGACCCAGTACTTC.